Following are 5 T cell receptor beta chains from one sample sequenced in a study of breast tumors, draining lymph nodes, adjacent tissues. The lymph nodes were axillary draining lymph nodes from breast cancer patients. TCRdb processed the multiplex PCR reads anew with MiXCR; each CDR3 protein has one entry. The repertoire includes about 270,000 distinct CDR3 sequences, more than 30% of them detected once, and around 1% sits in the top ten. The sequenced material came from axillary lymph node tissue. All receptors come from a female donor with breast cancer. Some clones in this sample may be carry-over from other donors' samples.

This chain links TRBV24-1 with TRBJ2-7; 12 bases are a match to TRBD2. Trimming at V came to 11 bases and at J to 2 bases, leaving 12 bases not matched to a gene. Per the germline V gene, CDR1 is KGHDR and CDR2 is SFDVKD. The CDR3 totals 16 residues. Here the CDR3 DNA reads TGTGCCAGCAGCCCAACTAGCGGGAGGATCGCCTACGAGCAGTACTTC. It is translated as CASSPTSGRIAYEQYF.

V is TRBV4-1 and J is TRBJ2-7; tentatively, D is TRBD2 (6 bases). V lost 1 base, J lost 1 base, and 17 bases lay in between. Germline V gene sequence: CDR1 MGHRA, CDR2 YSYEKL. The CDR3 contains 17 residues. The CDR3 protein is CASSQGPGRLGSYEQYF. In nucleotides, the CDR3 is TGCGCCAGCAGCCAAGGACCCGGGAGATTGGGATCCTACGAGCAGTACTTC.

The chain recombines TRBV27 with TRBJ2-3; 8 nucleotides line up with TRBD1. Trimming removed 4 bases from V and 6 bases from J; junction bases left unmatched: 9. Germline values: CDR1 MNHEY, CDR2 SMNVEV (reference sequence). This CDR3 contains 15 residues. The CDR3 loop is CASSYRDRHSDTQYF. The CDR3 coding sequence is TGTGCCAGCAGTTACCGGGACAGGCATTCGGATACGCAGTATTTT.

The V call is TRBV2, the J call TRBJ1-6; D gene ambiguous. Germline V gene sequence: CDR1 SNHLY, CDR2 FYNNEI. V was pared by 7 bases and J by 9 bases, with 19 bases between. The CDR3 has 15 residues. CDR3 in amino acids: CASTRFYSEGSPLHF. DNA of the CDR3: TGTGCCAGCACCCGATTTTACAGTGAGGGTTCACCCCTCCACTTT.

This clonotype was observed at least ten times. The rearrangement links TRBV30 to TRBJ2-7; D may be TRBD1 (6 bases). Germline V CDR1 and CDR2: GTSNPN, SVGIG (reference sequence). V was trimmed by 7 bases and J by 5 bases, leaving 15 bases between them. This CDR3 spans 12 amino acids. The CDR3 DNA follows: TGTGCCTCTAACAGGGATTTGGACGAGCAGTACTTC. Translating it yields CASNRDLDEQYF.